Listed here are 7 T cell receptor beta chains from one sample, sequenced in a study of T cells after yellow fever vaccination. One entry per CDR3 protein results from TCRdb running MiXCR on the 5' RACE reads. Of roughly 150,000 distinct CDR3 sequences detected, 6% to 7.5% appear once; the ten largest clones hold roughly 2.5%. The material was CD4+ T cells sorted from PBMCs, obtained 5 to 6 days after the first yellow fever vaccination. All receptors derive from a man between 18 and 35 years old who received the YFV17D yellow fever vaccine.

A few counts support this clonotype. The chain is built from TRBV5-4 and TRBJ2-7; 8 nucleotides match TRBD1. The J segment lost 7 bases and the V segment lost 4 bases, leaving 10 bases of the junction unmatched. CDR1 is SGHNT and CDR2 is YYREEE in the germline V gene (reference sequence). The CDR3 covers 14 residues. In DNA, the CDR3 is TGTGCCAGCAGCGGAGGGACAGGTGATCGGGAGCAGTACGTC. Translated: CASSGGTGDREQYV.

This clonotype was found many times. The chain carries TRBV12-3 or TRBV12-4 and TRBJ2-1, with 13 bases fitting TRBD2. The V gene end was trimmed by 6 bases and the J gene end by 9 bases; junction bases not matched to a gene: 5. The CDR3 length is 14 residues. CDR3 region: CASRRLAGGVEQFF. DNA of the CDR3: TGTGCCAGCAGGCGACTAGCGGGGGGTGTTGAGCAGTTCTTC.

This clonotype was detected many times. The V call is TRBV7-9, the J call TRBJ2-5, with 7 bases identical to TRBD2. CDR3 size: 14 residues. V was pared by 3 bases and J by 5 bases, with 6 bases of the junction left unmatched. Germline V gene data show CDR1 as SEHNR and CDR2 as FQNEAQ (reference sequence). The CDR3 nucleotides read TGTGCCAGCAGCTTCTCGAGCGGGGTTGAGACCCAGTACTTC. It encodes CASSFSSGVETQYF.

This clonotype was detected ten times or more. V usage is TRBV5-1 and J usage is TRBJ2-5; 7 bases fit TRBD1. This CDR3 region has 15 residues. V was clipped by 4 bases and J by 2 bases; unmatched bases: 8. The V gene's germline CDR1 is SGHRS and CDR2 YFSETQ. The CDR3 nucleotides are TGCGCCAGCAGCGGGGCCGGGACAGCGCAAGAGACCCAGTACTTC. Protein: CASSGAGTAQETQYF. The full variable domain, completed using reference TRBV5-1 and TRBJ2-5, is KAGVTQTPRYLIKTRGQQVTLSCSPISGHRSVSWYQQTPGQGLQFLFEYFSETQRNKGNFPGRFSGRQFSNSRSEMNVSTLELGDSALYLCASSGAGTAQETQYFGPGTRLLVL.

This clonotype has a count of ten or more. The V gene is TRBV24-1, the J gene TRBJ2-1; TRBD2 matches at 12 bases. The CDR3 extends over 17 amino acids. Germline-derived CDR1 and CDR2 are KGHDR and SFDVKD. Trimming cost V 3 bases and J 3 bases; bases outside gene matches: 5. CDR3 sequence (DNA): TGTGCCACCAGTGATAGACTAGCGGGGGAAGTCTACAATGAGCAGTTCTTC. Translation gives CATSDRLAGEVYNEQFF.

The table lists this clonotype with a few counts. J is TRBJ2-3 and V is TRBV19; 7 nucleotides align to TRBD1. CDR1 and CDR2 from the germline V gene are LNHDA and SQIVND (reference sequence). The length of the CDR3 is 16 residues. Trimming at V came to 5 bases and at J to 3 bases, leaving 11 bases not matched to a gene. The CDR3 DNA reads as TGTGCCAGTAGTGACGGCCGGGACAGCGCGACAGATACGCAGTATTTT. Translation: CASSDGRDSATDTQYF.

There are many counts of this clonotype. J is TRBJ1-5 and V is TRBV7-9; no firm D call. Germline assignment: CDR1 SEHNR and CDR2 FQNEAQ (reference sequence). The CDR3 sequence is 14 residues long. Trimming stripped 3 bases from V and 0 bases from J, with 6 bases between. The CDR3 DNA is TGTGCCAGCAGCTTTTCCAATAGCAATCAGCCCCAGCATTTT. Translating it yields CASSFSNSNQPQHF.